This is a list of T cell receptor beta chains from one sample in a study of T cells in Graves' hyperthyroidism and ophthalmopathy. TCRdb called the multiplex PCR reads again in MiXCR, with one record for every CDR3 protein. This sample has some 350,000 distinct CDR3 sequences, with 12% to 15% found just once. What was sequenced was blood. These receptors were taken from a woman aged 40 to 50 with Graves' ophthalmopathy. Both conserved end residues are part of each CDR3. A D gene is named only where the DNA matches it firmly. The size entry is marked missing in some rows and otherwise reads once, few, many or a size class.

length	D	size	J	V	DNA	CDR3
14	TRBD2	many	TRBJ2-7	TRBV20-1	TGCAGTGCCCGGGGGGGACGTAGCTCCTACGAGCAGTACTTC	CSARGGRSSYEQYF
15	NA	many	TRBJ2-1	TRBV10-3	TGTGCCATCAGTAATCCTAGCAGCTCCTACAATGAGCAGTTCTTC	CAISNPSSSYNEQFF
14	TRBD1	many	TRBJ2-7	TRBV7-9	TGTGCCAGCAGCTTGGGACAGGGGACTTGGGAGCAGTACTTC	CASSLGQGTWEQYF
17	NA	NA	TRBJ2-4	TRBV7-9	TGTGCCAGCAGCTACATTAAGGACGTTTGGGACAAAAACATTCAGTACTTC	CASSYIKDVWDKNIQYF
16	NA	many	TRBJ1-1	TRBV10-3	TGTGCCATCAGTGAGTCCCTCGCAGCCGTTTCCACTGAAGCTTTCTTT	CAISESLAAVSTEAFF
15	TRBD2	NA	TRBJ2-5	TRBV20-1	TGCAGTGCTAGAGATGCTAGCGGCGGCGGGGAGACCCAGTACTTC	CSARDASGGGETQYF
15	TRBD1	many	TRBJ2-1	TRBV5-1	TGCGCCAGCAGCTGGACAGGGTATAGATCTAATGAGCAGTTCTTC	CASSWTGYRSNEQFF
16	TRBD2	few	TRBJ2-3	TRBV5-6	TGTGCCAGCAGCCCCATTAGCGGGACTAGCACAGATACGCAGTATTTT	CASSPISGTSTDTQYF
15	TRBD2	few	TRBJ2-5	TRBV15	TGTGCCACCAGCAGAGGCGGGGGGGCCGAAGAGACCCAGTACTTC	CATSRGGGAEETQYF
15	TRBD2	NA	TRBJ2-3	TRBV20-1	TGCAGTGCTAGTGACGGGGGGGCTAGCACAGATACGCAGTATTTT	CSASDGGASTDTQYF
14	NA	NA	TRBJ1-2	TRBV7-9	TGTGCCAGCAGCTTATCGCGGGGATGGGATGGCTACACCTTC	CASSLSRGWDGYTF
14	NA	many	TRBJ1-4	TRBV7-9	TGTGCCAGCAGCTTAATAGGGGTCCGAGAAAAACTGTTTTTT	CASSLIGVREKLFF
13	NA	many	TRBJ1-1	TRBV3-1	TGTGCCAGCAGCCAAGTAGGGAACACTGAAGCTTTCTTT	CASSQVGNTEAFF
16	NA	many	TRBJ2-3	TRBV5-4	TGTGCCAGCAGCCCCGACCCCGCGGGGCTCACAGATACGCAGTATTTT	CASSPDPAGLTDTQYF
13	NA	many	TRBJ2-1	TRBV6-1	TGTGCCAGCAGGCCCCCGGCGGGACGGGAACAGTTCTTC	CASRPPAGREQFF
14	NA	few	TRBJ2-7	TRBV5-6	TGTGCCAGCAGCTCCTTGGCTGGGTCCTACGAGCAGTACTTC	CASSSLAGSYEQYF
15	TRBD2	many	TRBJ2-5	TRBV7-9	TGTGCCAGCAGCCCCGGACTAGCTGGCGGAGAGACCCAGTACTTC	CASSPGLAGGETQYF
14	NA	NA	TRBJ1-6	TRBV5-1	TGCGCCAGCAGCTTACAGATTCCCGACCAACCCCTCCACTTT	CASSLQIPDQPLHF
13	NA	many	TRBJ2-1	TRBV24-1	TGTGCCACCAGTGACAGGACGGTCAATGAGCAGTTCTTC	CATSDRTVNEQFF
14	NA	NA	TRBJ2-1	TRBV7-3	TGTGCCAGCAGTCCCGACGGGGGTGTCGGTGAGCAGTTCTTC	CASSPDGGVGEQFF
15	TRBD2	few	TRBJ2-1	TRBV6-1	TGTGCCAGCCTACGGACTAGCGGGAGTTTTAATGAGCAGTTCTTC	CASLRTSGSFNEQFF
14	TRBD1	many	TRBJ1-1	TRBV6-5	TGTGCCAGCAGTTACGGAGACAGGGTCACTGAAGCTTTCTTT	CASSYGDRVTEAFF
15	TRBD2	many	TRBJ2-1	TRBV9	TGTGCCAGCAGTGAAGGTCTAGCGGGGTACAATGAGCAGTTCTTC	CASSEGLAGYNEQFF
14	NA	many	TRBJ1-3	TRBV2	TGTGCCAGCAGTTTCTCGCCGCCGGGAAACACCATATATTTT	CASSFSPPGNTIYF
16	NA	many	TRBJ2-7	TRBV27	TGTGCCAGCAGTTTAGTTGTAGGGACAACGACCTACGAGCAGTACTTC	CASSLVVGTTTYEQYF
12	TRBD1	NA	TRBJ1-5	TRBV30	TGTGCCTGGAGTCTCGACAGGGCCGTACGGCATTTT	CAWSLDRAVRHF
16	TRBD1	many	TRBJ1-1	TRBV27	TGTGCCAGCAGTACCTGGACAGGGGGATTGAACACTGAAGCTTTCTTT	CASSTWTGGLNTEAFF
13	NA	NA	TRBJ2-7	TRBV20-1	TGCAGTGCTATCCCGCGGCCACCCTACGAGCAGTACTTC	CSAIPRPPYEQYF
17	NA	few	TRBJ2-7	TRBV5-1	TGCGCCAGCAGCTTAGACGTACTCACAGGGATCCTCTACGAGCAGTACTTC	CASSLDVLTGILYEQYF
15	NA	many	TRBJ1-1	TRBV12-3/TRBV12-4	TGTGCCAGCAGTTTAGTCGGGGGGTGGGACACTGAAGCTTTCTTT	CASSLVGGWDTEAFF
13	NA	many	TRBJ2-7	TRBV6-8	TGTGCCAGCAGTCCCGGGACTCCCTACGAGCAGTACTTC	CASSPGTPYEQYF
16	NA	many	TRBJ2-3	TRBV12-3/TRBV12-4	TGTGCCAGCAGTTTAGTGGGCGGAGGTTGGATAAATACGCAGTATTTT	CASSLVGGGWINTQYF
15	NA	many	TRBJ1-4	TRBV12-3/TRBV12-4	TGTGCCAGCAGGGCTTACCTTGCAACTAATGAAAAACTGTTTTTT	CASRAYLATNEKLFF
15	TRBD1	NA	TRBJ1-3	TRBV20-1	TGCAGTGCTAGAGATGGACAGGGCTCTGGAAACACCATATATTTT	CSARDGQGSGNTIYF
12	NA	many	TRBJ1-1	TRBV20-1	TGCAGTGCTAGATCACCACGAAGGGAAGCTTTCTTT	CSARSPRREAFF
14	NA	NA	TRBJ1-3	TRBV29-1	TGCAGCGTGACCACAGGGATGGCTGGAAACACCATATATTTT	CSVTTGMAGNTIYF
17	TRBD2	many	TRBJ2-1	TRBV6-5	TGTGCCAGCAGTTACTCGGGCGGGAGACTCTCCTGGAATGAGCAGTTCTTC	CASSYSGGRLSWNEQFF
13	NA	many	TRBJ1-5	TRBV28	TGTGCCAGCTTGGTCAACCTCAATCAGCCCCAGCATTTT	CASLVNLNQPQHF
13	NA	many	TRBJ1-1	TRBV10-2	TGCGCCAGCAGTGAGAATAGGGGCACTGAAGCTTTCTTT	CASSENRGTEAFF
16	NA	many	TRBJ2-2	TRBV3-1	TGTGCCAGCAGCCAAGTCAAGGGAAGGTCCACCGGGGAGCTGTTTTTT	CASSQVKGRSTGELFF
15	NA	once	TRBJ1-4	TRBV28	TGTGCCAGCAGTTTAACTGGGGCCACTAATGAAAATCTGTTTTTT	CASSLTGATNENLFF
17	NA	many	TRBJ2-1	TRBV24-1	TGTGCCACCAGTGATTTAAGAGGCCCTCAGGCCGGCAATGAGCAGTTCTTC	CATSDLRGPQAGNEQFF
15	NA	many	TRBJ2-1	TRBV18	TGTGCCAGCTCACCTCCTTCCGGCAGGCGGAGTGAGCAGTTCTTC	CASSPPSGRRSEQFF
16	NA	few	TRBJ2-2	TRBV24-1	TGTGCCACCAGTGACCCCGGGCCCCTCCTCGGCGGGGAGCTGTTTTTT	CATSDPGPLLGGELFF
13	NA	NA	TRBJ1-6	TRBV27	TGTGCCACCTCCTCCCAGGGTGGTTCACCCCTCCACTTT	CATSSQGGSPLHF
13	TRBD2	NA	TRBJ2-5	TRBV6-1	TGTGCCAGCAACCGGGGGGGAGACCGGACCCAGTACTTC	CASNRGGDRTQYF
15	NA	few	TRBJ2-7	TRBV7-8	TGTGCCAGCAGCTTTGAGGCGGACGGGGTGTACGAGCAGTACTTC	CASSFEADGVYEQYF
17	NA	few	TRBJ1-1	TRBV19	TGTGCCAGTAGTATCGGGGACGGCATCCGCATGAACACTGAAGCTTTCTTT	CASSIGDGIRMNTEAFF
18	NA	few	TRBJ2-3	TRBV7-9	TGTGCCAGCATAACTCCGGGGCTCTTGACGTTAGGCACAGATACGCAGTATTTT	CASITPGLLTLGTDTQYF
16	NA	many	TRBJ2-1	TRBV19	TGTGCCAGTAGTATCGCGCTGGGGAGCTCCTACAATGAGCAGTTCTTC	CASSIALGSSYNEQFF
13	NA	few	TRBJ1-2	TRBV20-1	TGCAGTGCTAGAGGGGAGGTAGGGGATGGCTACACCTTC	CSARGEVGDGYTF
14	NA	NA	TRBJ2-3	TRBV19	TGTGCCAGTAGTCCTGTAATTAGCACAGATACGCAGTATTTT	CASSPVISTDTQYF
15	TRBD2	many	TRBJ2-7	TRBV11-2	TGTGCCAGCAGCTTACTAGCGGGGGGGCTCTACGAGCAGTACTTC	CASSLLAGGLYEQYF
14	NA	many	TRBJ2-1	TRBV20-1	TGCAGTGCTATCTACCTAGGCTCCTACAATGAGCAGTTCTTC	CSAIYLGSYNEQFF
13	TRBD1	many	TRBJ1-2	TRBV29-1	TGCAGCGTTGGGCAGGGGGCGTACTATGGCTACACCTTC	CSVGQGAYYGYTF